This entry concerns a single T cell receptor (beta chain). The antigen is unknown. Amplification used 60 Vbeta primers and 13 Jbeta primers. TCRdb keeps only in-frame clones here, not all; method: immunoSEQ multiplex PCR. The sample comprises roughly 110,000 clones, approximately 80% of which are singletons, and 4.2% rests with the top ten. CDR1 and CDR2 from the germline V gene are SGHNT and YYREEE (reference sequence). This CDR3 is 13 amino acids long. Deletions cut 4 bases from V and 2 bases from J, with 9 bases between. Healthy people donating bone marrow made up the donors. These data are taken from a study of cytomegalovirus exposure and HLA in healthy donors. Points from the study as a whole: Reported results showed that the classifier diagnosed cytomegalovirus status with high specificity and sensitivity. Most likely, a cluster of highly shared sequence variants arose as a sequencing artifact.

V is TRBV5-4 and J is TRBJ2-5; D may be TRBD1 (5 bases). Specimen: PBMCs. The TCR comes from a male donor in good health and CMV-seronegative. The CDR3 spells CASSHDSQETQYF. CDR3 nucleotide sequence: TGTGCCAGCAGCCATGACAGTCAAGAGACCCAGTACTTC.